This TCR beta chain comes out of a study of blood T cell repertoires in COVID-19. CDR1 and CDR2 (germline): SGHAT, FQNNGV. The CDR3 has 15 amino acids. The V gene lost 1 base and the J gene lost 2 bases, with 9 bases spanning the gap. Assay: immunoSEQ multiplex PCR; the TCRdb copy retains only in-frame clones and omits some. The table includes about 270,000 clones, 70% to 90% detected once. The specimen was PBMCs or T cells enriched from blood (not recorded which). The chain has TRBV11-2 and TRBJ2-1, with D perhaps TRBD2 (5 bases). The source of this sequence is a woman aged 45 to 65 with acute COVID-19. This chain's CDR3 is CASSLGGIPYNEQFF. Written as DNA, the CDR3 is TGTGCCAGCAGCTTAGGAGGGATCCCCTACAATGAGCAGTTCTTC.